This T cell receptor (beta chain) was recovered during a study of vaccination effects on CD4 cells after COVID-19. Clones were read by immunoSEQ multiplex PCR, and TCRdb kept only the in-frame ones, dropping some. The sample yields fewer than 30,000 clones, approximately 83% seen once. The CDR3 contains 15 residues. Germline V gives CDR1 MNHEY, CDR2 SVGAGI. V dropped 6 bases and J dropped 4 bases, with 16 bases sitting between them. Broader study findings: The study found that only 1 of 255 vaccine-induced clones from healthy vaccinees cross-reacted with common cold coronaviruses.

A remark on this clone: Its antigen remains unidentified.

Within the ViraFEST assay, antigen-specific CD4+ T cells underwent expansion with viral peptide pools prior to sequencing. Investigators separated out CD4+ T cells once around nine days of culture had passed. Each participant was administered two doses of either the BNT162b2 or the mRNA-1273 vaccine. IL-2 at 10 IU/ml and peptides at 9.5 to 10 ug/ml were added to cultured PBMC, a few million per well. IL-2 medium was substituted for half the medium on days 3 and 7. The chain is built from TRBV6-5 and TRBJ1-5, with D possibly TRBD1 on 6 matching bases. The specimen comprised CD4+ T cells from PBMCs cultured with HCoV-NL63 spike peptides, sampled after COVID-19 vaccination. The sequence was obtained from a human donor who received a COVID-19 vaccine. Some clones in this sample may be carry-over from other donors' samples. CDR3 protein: CASSRSGQSNQPQHF. CDR3 nucleotide sequence: TGTGCCAGCAGCCGTAGCGGACAGTCTAATCAGCCCCAGCATTTT.